This T cell receptor beta chain is from a study of T cell clusters in autoimmune cytopenias. TRB rearrangements were amplified by touch-down multiplex PCR with mixed TRB-A/B primers. TCRdb processed the multiplex PCR reads again and assigns one entry to each CDR3 protein, with no DNA. The table lists under 7,000 distinct CDR3 sequences. TRB was amplified from 250 ng of peripheral blood genomic DNA per sample. The CDR3 length is 16 residues. Germline V CDR1 and CDR2: MNHEY, SVGAGI. These data were likewise used in another study, on T cell repertoires in aging, cancer and after chemotherapy. That paper states: Age-matched healthy donors had significantly more diverse, less clonal blood TCR repertoires than untreated cancer patients.

The rearrangement links TRBV6-5 to TRBJ1-6. This sequence was found in a human donor in good health. Sequencing used peripheral blood. CDR3 sequence reads: CASSYESSSYNSPLHF.